One and the same sample provided the 31 T cell receptor beta chains below, sequenced in a study of blood T cells in healthy people across ages. Combining a sample-barcoded 5' primer with a J-beta primer mix, a second PCR ran for roughly 7 to 12 cycles. MiXCR was run by TCRdb on the 5' RACE reads, yielding one entry per CDR3 protein. Of roughly 800,000 distinct CDR3 sequences listed, under 40% are singletons. The material sequenced was blood. The receptors derive from a man between 18 and 29 years old in good health.

In this sample, this clonotype turned up once. Being one base from a much bigger clone, this may be a read error. The rearrangement links TRBV4-3 to TRBJ2-4; 9 bases are a match to TRBD1. This CDR3 contains 16 residues. From germline, CDR1 is LGHNA and CDR2 YSLEER. CDR3 sequence (DNA): TGCGCCAGCAGCCAGACCCCGGGACAGGGTAGATACGAGCAGGACTTC. Translating it yields CASSQTPGQGRYEQDF.

V usage is TRBV10-3 and J usage is TRBJ2-5; 12 bases line up with TRBD1. The J call may be in error: the DNA end matches TRBJ2-7 better. Germline V gene data show CDR1 as ENHRY and CDR2 as SYGVKD. The CDR3 length is 17 residues. CDR3 nucleotides: TGTGCCATCAGTGAGAGGTACGGGACAGGGGGCTTTTACGAGCAGTACTTC. Its protein product is CAISERYGTGGFYEQYF.

This CDR3 is CASSFGQGLQPQHF. For the CDR3, the DNA is TGTGCCAGCAGCTTCGGACAGGGGCTTCAGCCCCAGCATTTT. The rearrangement links TRBV7-9 to TRBJ1-5; 9 nucleotides agree with TRBD1. CDR1 and CDR2 (germline): SEHNR, FQNEAQ (reference sequence). J gave up 6 bases and V 3 bases, and 3 bases lay outside the gene matches. The CDR3 length is 14 residues.

The sample holds a few counts of this clonotype. The V gene is TRBV7-6, the J gene TRBJ2-1; D possibly uses TRBD1 or TRBD2 (5 bases each). Germline loops: CDR1 SGHVS, CDR2 FNYEAQ. The CDR3 contains 14 residues. Trimming took 6 bases from V and 6 from J, leaving 15 bases between them. The CDR3 DNA is TGTGCCAGCAGACAGCTAGGGACCCCCAATGAGCAGTTCTTC. Translating it yields CASRQLGTPNEQFF.

This clonotype was seen only a few times. This sequence joins TRBV5-1 and TRBJ2-1; D uncertain. The V end was cut by 2 bases, the J end by 1 base, with 7 bases between. Germline V gene sequence: CDR1 SGHRS, CDR2 YFSETQ. The CDR3 consists of 14 residues. The CDR3, as DNA: TGCGCCAGCAGCTTTCCCGAATCCTACAATGAGCAGTTCTTC. Translation: CASSFPESYNEQFF.

The V gene is TRBV3-1, the J gene TRBJ2-1; a possible D gene is TRBD2 (6 bases). The germline CDR1 and CDR2 sequences are LGHDT and YNNKEL (reference sequence). V lost 0 bases and J lost 7, with 10 bases in between. The CDR3 extends over 14 amino acids. The CDR3 bases are TGTGCCAGCAGCCAAGATGGGCTAGCGAATGAGCAGTTCTTC. It codes for CASSQDGLANEQFF.

This clonotype was counted many times. The V call is TRBV19, the J call TRBJ2-1; D is unclear. The V end lost 1 base, the J end lost 5 bases, and 6 bases lay between the germline ends. Germline CDR1 is LNHDA and CDR2 is SQIVND (reference sequence). The CDR3 covers 13 residues. CDR3 loop: CASSIGPNNEQFF. The DNA for the CDR3 is TGTGCCAGTAGTATAGGTCCGAACAATGAGCAGTTCTTC.

With respect to this clonotype: One end of the junction fails to match germline, which may point to a read error. This chain uses TRBV7-2 with TRBJ2-7; D is unclear. Looked up from germline, CDR1 is SGHTA and CDR2 is FQGNSA. The CDR3 sequence is 12 residues long. As DNA, the CDR3 is TGTGCCAGCAGCGTATTCACCTACGGGCAGTACTTC. It codes for CASSVFTYGQYF.

The rearrangement uses TRBV20-1 and TRBJ2-1; 7 bases line up with TRBD2. CDR1 DFQATT and CDR2 SNEGSKA come from the germline V gene (reference sequence). The V and J ends lost 6 bases and 7 bases, in that order; junction bases with no gene match: 6. The CDR3 runs to 12 residues. CDR3 bases: TGCAGTGCCCGGACTAGTCTAAATGAGCAGTTCTTC. This encodes CSARTSLNEQFF.

As concerns this clonotype: This could be a read error, since a much larger clone is one nucleotide away. The chain uses TRBV7-2 and TRBJ2-6; no reliable D call. V lost 1 base and J 2 bases, leaving 15 bases between the germline ends. This CDR3 comprises 18 residues. CDR1 SGHTA and CDR2 FQGNSA come from the germline V gene. The chain's CDR3 is CASSLVIARVTGANVLTF. Written as DNA, the CDR3 is TGTGCCAGCAGCTTAGTAATCGCCAGAGTCACTGGGGCCAACGTCCTGACTTTC.

Comments on this clonotype: Being one base from a much bigger clone, this may be a read error. The V call is TRBV12-3 or TRBV12-4, the J call TRBJ2-3, with TRBD1 matching over 8 bases. This CDR3 has 15 residues. CDR3 in DNA: TGTGCCTGCAGTCCAGACAGGGGAAGCACAGATACGCAGTATTTT. Its protein is CACSPDRGSTDTQYF.

This clonotype was counted a few times. This chain uses TRBV7-9 with TRBJ2-1; 10 nucleotides match TRBD1. The CDR3 has 17 amino acids. The junction had 4 bases not matched to a gene; V was cut back by 0 bases and J by 2 bases. The germline gives CDR1 SEHNR, CDR2 FQNEAQ (reference sequence). In DNA form, the CDR3 reads TGTGCCAGCAGCTTAGCATACGGACAGGGGGCCTACAATGAGCAGTTCTTC. Amino acids: CASSLAYGQGAYNEQFF.

The rearrangement links TRBV2 to TRBJ1-6, with D perhaps TRBD1 (5 bases). The germline V gene has CDR1 SNHLY and CDR2 FYNNEI. Trimming pared 8 bases from V and 7 bases from J, leaving 15 bases between. This CDR3 spans 14 amino acids. The CDR3 sequence is CASCSVRANSPLHF. The CDR3 nucleotides are TGTGCCAGCTGTTCGGTCAGGGCCAATTCACCCCTCCACTTT.

The table lists this clonotype with a few counts. The genes are TRBV3-1 and TRBJ2-2; 10 nucleotides line up with TRBD2. The CDR3 runs 17 residues. In germline, CDR1 is LGHDT, CDR2 YNNKEL (reference sequence). Trimming cost V 0 bases and J 3 bases; bases outside gene matches: 4. Here the CDR3 reads CASSQDGLAGDTGELFF. The CDR3 region has the DNA TGTGCCAGCAGCCAAGATGGGCTAGCGGGGGACACCGGGGAGCTGTTTTTT.

A few counts support this clonotype. V and J are TRBV10-3 and TRBJ2-1, with D possibly TRBD2 on 6 matching bases. V lost 4 bases and J 3 bases, leaving 22 bases between the germline ends. This CDR3 has 18 residues. Germline-derived CDR1 and CDR2 are ENHRY and SYGVKD. CDR3 amino acids: CAISGSVGGGRFYNEQFF. DNA for the CDR3: TGTGCCATCAGTGGTTCCGTCGGGGGTGGCAGGTTCTACAATGAGCAGTTCTTC.

This clonotype showed up many times. This rearrangement joins TRBV20-1 to TRBJ2-3, with 13 bases that match TRBD2. Trimming at V came to 5 bases and at J to 4 bases, leaving 6 bases not matched to a gene. In germline, CDR1 is DFQATT, CDR2 SNEGSKA (reference sequence). CDR3 length: 15 amino acids. This CDR3 is CSARTSGGLADTQYF. In DNA form, the CDR3 reads TGCAGTGCTCGGACTAGCGGGGGTCTCGCAGATACGCAGTATTTT.

The DNA for the CDR3 is TGTGCCAGCAGCCGGGACAGGGCCTTGAACACTGAAGCTTTCTTT. Amino acid sequence: CASSRDRALNTEAFF. The chain recombines TRBV9 with TRBJ1-1; 9 nucleotides align to TRBD1. Germline V CDR1 and CDR2: SGDLS, YYNGEE. V lost 4 bases, J lost 0 bases, and 4 bases stayed unmatched. The CDR3 totals 15 residues.

The chain couples TRBV7-2 to TRBJ1-1, with D tentatively TRBD1 (5 bases). The CDR3 runs 14 residues. V was cut by 4 bases and J by 5 bases, with 14 bases left in between. Germline lookup yields CDR1 SGHTA and CDR2 FQGNSA. The DNA of the CDR3 is TGTGCCAGCAGCTCCCACCTGGGGGGGACTGAAGCTTTCTTT. Translation gives CASSSHLGGTEAFF.

Only a few counts were recorded for this clonotype. The chain links TRBV5-1 to TRBJ2-5, with TRBD1 matching 7 bases. CDR3 length equals 16 residues. With V trimmed by 3 bases and J by 1 base, 9 bases remained unmatched. Germline V gene sequence: CDR1 SGHRS, CDR2 YFSETQ. CDR3 DNA: TGCGCCAGCAGCTCTTCCAGGGGGACAGTCCAAGAGACCCAGTACTTC. It translates to CASSSSRGTVQETQYF.

The V gene is TRBV7-2, the J gene TRBJ1-3, with 9 positions matching TRBD1. V gave up 4 bases and J gave up 4 bases; unmatched junction bases: 5. The germline V gene has CDR1 SGHTA and CDR2 FQGNSA. CDR3 length: 15 amino acids. The CDR3 DNA reads as TGTGCCAGCAGCTCTGGACAGGGGCAGGGAAACACCATATATTTT. Translation: CASSSGQGQGNTIYF.

The CDR3 protein is CASSPSFHSNQPQHF. The CDR3 nucleotides are TGTGCCAGCAGCCCCAGCTTCCATAGCAATCAGCCCCAGCATTTT. This chain uses TRBV7-2 with TRBJ1-5; no clear D. Germline assignment: CDR1 SGHTA and CDR2 FQGNSA. This CDR3 is 15 amino acids long. The V end lost 5 bases, the J end lost 0 bases, and 11 bases lay between the germline ends.

This clonotype was seen once. This rearrangement joins TRBV7-9 to TRBJ2-5; 10 bases are shared with TRBD2. V dropped 10 bases and J dropped 11; count of bases not matched to a gene: 13. Germline V gene sequence: CDR1 SEHNR, CDR2 FQNEAQ (reference sequence). The CDR3 has 13 amino acids. The CDR3 DNA sequence: TGTGCCACCGGAGCGGGGGGGAACAATGAGCAGTACTTC. Its protein product is CATGAGGNNEQYF.

This clonotype has a handful of counts. V usage is TRBV12-3 or TRBV12-4 and J usage is TRBJ2-4; D is ambiguous. The V end was cut by 2 bases, the J end by 15 bases, with 20 bases between. The CDR3 spans 14 residues. The CDR3 DNA reads as TGTGCCAGCAGTTTATCTTCCCACTCGGATACTCGGTACTTC. Protein product: CASSLSSHSDTRYF.

The CDR3 reads CASSLDSGQGNTEAFF. The CDR3 DNA reads TGCGCCAGCAGCTTGGATAGCGGACAGGGAAACACTGAAGCTTTCTTT. The chain couples TRBV5-1 to TRBJ1-1; 8 positions agree with TRBD1. The CDR3 extends over 16 amino acids. J gave up 2 bases and V 0 bases, and 6 bases lay outside the gene matches. The V gene's germline CDR1 is SGHRS and CDR2 YFSETQ.

This chain uses TRBV28 with TRBJ1-1; D not resolved. Per germline, CDR1 MDHEN and CDR2 SYDVKM. This CDR3 comprises 12 residues. V was shortened by 4 bases and J by 4 bases, with 7 bases between the two germline ends. CDR3 in amino acids: CASSSPITEAFF. The CDR3, as DNA: TGTGCCAGCAGTTCCCCTATCACTGAAGCTTTCTTT.

This chain links TRBV12-3 or TRBV12-4 with TRBJ1-1; D not certain. CDR3 length equals 14 residues. V was clipped by 5 bases and J by 4 bases, with 14 bases between them. The CDR3 DNA reads as TGTGCCAGCAGTCTTTTAGGGCAGAGCACTGAAGCTTTCTTT. This translates into CASSLLGQSTEAFF.

This CDR3 is CASSFGTDYEQYF. CDR3 sequence (DNA): TGTGCCAGCAGCTTCGGGACAGACTACGAGCAGTACTTC. The V call is TRBV5-6, the J call TRBJ2-7, with TRBD1 matching over 7 bases. The length of the CDR3 is 13 residues. Germline CDR1 SGHDT, CDR2 YYEEEE. Trimming cost V 2 bases and J 3 bases; bases outside gene matches: 2.

In its sample, this clonotype was seen a few times. The chain carries TRBV5-5 and TRBJ2-5; TRBD2 agrees at 8 bases. The CDR3 totals 15 residues. CDR1 SGHKS and CDR2 YYEKEE come from the germline V gene (reference sequence). Germline trimming cut 8 bases from V and 2 bases from J; bases unmatched to any gene: 11. Here the CDR3 reads CASLLRLAPQETQYF. CDR3 DNA sequence: TGTGCCAGTCTTCTGAGACTAGCGCCTCAAGAGACCCAGTACTTC.

This clonotype was observed a few times. The chain is built from TRBV7-2 and TRBJ2-3; D might be TRBD2 (7 bases). The CDR3 consists of 20 residues. V was shortened by 5 bases and J by 2 bases, with 29 bases between the two germline ends. Germline V CDR1 and CDR2: SGHTA, FQGNSA. The CDR3 DNA sequence: TGTGCCAGCAGCCCCCCGGTCAAACTGGGGGGGGGGACAATCACAGATACGCAGTATTTT. Protein product: CASSPPVKLGGGTITDTQYF.

The genes are TRBV29-1 and TRBJ2-6; weak D call: TRBD2 (6 bases). The germline V gene has CDR1 SQVTM and CDR2 ANQGSEA. The CDR3 has 16 residues. Trimming stripped 7 bases from V and 0 bases from J, with 16 bases between. CDR3 sequence: CSASRDLDSGANVLTF. CDR3 nucleotide sequence: TGCAGCGCATCGCGGGACTTAGACTCTGGGGCCAACGTCCTGACTTTC. The whole variable domain, filled in from reference TRBV29-1 and TRBJ2-6, reads SAVISQKPSRDICQRGTSLTIQCQVDSQVTMMFWYRQQPGQSLTLIATANQGSEATYESGFVIDKFPISRPNLTFSTLTVSNMSPEDSSIYLCSASRDLDSGANVLTFGAGSRLTVL.

This clonotype was counted at least ten times. In DNA form, the CDR3 reads TGTGCCAGCAGCTTGGACACCCTCAATCAGCCCCAGCATTTT. Amino acid sequence: CASSLDTLNQPQHF. The chain couples TRBV5-5 to TRBJ1-5; D gene ambiguous. Germline CDR1 and CDR2: SGHKS and YYEKEE (reference sequence). V shed 0 bases and J shed 3 bases, with 7 bases lying between them. The CDR3 has 14 residues.